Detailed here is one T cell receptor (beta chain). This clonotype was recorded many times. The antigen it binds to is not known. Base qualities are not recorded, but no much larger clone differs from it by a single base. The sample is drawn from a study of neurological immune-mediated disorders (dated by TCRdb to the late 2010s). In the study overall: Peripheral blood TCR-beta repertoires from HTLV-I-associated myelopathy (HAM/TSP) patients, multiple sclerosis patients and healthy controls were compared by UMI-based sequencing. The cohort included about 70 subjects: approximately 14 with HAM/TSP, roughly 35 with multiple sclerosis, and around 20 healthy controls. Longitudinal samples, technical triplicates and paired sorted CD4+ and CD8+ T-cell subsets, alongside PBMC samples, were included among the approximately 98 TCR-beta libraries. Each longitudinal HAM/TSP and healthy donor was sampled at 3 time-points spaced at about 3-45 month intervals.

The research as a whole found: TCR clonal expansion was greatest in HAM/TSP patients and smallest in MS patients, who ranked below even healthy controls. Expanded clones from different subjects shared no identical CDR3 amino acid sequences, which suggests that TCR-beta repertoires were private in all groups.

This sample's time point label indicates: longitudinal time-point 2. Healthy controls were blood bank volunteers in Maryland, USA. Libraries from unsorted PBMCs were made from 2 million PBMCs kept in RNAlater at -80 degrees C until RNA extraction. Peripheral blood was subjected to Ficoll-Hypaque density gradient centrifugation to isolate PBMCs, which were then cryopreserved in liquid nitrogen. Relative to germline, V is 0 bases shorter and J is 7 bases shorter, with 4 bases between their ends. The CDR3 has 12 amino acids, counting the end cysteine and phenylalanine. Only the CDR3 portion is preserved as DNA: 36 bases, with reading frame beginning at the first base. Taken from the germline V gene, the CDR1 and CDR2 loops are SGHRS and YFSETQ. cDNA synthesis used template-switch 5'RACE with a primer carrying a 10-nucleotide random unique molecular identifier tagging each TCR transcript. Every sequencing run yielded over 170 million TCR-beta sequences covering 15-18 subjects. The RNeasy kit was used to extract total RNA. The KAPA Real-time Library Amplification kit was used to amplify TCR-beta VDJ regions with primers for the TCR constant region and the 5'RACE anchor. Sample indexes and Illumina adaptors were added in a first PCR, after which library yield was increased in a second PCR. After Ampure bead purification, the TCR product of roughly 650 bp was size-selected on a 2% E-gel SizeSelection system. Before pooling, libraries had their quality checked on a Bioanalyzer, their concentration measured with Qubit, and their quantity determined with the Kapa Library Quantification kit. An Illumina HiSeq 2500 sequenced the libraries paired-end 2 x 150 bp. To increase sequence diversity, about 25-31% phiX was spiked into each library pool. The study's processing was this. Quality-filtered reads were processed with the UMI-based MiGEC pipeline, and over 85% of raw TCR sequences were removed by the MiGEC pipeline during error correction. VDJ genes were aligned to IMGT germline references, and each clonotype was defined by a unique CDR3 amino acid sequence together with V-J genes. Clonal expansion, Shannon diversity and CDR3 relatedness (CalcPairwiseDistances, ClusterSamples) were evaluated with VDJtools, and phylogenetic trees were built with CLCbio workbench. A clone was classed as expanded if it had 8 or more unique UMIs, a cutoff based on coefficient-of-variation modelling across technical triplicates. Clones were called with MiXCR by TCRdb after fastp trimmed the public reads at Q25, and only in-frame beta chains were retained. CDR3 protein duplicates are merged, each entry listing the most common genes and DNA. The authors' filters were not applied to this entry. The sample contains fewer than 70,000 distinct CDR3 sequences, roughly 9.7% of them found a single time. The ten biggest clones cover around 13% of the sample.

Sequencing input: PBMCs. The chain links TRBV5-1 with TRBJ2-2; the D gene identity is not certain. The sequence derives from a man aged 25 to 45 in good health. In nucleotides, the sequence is TGCGCCAGCAGCTTGGTAGGCGGGGAGCTGTTTTTT. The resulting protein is CASSLVGGELFF. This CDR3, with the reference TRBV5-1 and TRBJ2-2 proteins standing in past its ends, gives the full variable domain KAGVTQTPRYLIKTRGQQVTLSCSPISGHRSVSWYQQTPGQGLQFLFEYFSETQRNKGNFPGRFSGRQFSNSRSEMNVSTLELGDSALYLCASSLVGGELFFGEGSRLTVL.